The 9 T cell receptor beta chains below come from one sample, sequenced in a study of T-cell reconstitution after alpha-beta-depleted transplantation in children. This sample's TCRbeta library carried unique molecular identifier barcodes. TCRdb ran MiXCR on the PCR reads and lists one entry per CDR3 protein. The data show about 640,000 distinct CDR3 sequences, 13% seen once. Sequenced material: PBMCs, mostly from graft donor cells, taken 360 days after TCRalphabeta/CD19-depleted stem cell transplant. Every receptor here comes from a male patient aged 10 to 17 who had a stem cell transplant for acute myeloid leukemia, so the T cells may come from the graft donor.

The chain joins TRBV7-2 to TRBJ1-6; 9 bases are shared with TRBD1. V trimming: 6 bases; J trimming: 7 bases; junction bases outside the gene matches: 7. The CDR3 is made up of 15 amino acids. Germline lookup yields CDR1 SGHTA and CDR2 FQGNSA. The CDR3 sequence is CASRLKTGGNSPLHF. The DNA for the CDR3 is TGTGCCAGCAGACTTAAGACAGGGGGGAATTCACCCCTCCACTTT.

In this sample, this clonotype turned up a few times. V gene TRBV6-2 or TRBV6-3 combines with J gene TRBJ2-5, with 12 bases fitting TRBD2. The CDR3 totals 16 residues. Germline V CDR1 and CDR2: MNHEY, SVGEGT. The V and J ends lost 0 bases and 4 bases, in that order; junction bases with no gene match: 3. The CDR3 region is CASSYSRLAGVETQYF. The CDR3 DNA is TGTGCCAGCAGTTACTCGAGACTAGCGGGAGTAGAGACCCAGTACTTC.

Ten or more counts support this clonotype. The CDR3 protein is CASRRQGAYEQYF. CDR3 sequence (DNA): TGTGCCAGCAGAAGACAGGGAGCCTACGAGCAGTACTTC. The rearrangement uses TRBV27 and TRBJ2-7; 7 bases match TRBD1. This CDR3 has 13 residues. V was clipped by 6 bases and J by 2 bases; unmatched bases: 4. Germline V gene sequence: CDR1 MNHEY, CDR2 SMNVEV (reference sequence).

This chain links TRBV12-5 with TRBJ2-3; TRBD2 matches at 10 bases. CDR3 length equals 17 residues. The V gene end was trimmed by 1 base and the J gene end by 4 bases; junction bases not matched to a gene: 8. CDR1 is LGHNT, CDR2 FRNRAP, per germline. This chain's CDR3 is CASGLDLLAGIADTQYF. CDR3 DNA sequence: TGTGCTAGTGGTTTGGACCTACTAGCGGGAATTGCAGATACGCAGTATTTT.

This clonotype was found many times. The CDR3 sequence is CASSYGENNEQFF. CDR3 nucleotide sequence: TGTGCCAGCAGTTACGGGGAAAACAATGAGCAGTTCTTC. The chain has TRBV6-6 and TRBJ2-1, with no clear D. Trimming cost V 2 bases and J 5 bases, with 7 bases left between them. Germline CDR1 MNHNY, CDR2 SVGAGI (reference sequence). The CDR3 has 13 residues.

The CDR3 spells CATSRVLPDAGTGVGSPLHF. As DNA, the CDR3 is TGTGCCACCAGCAGAGTTCTCCCAGACGCCGGGACAGGGGTTGGATCACCCCTCCACTTT. This chain connects TRBV15 to TRBJ1-6, with 10 bases lining up with TRBD1. V gave up 1 base and J gave up 10 bases; unmatched junction bases: 19. The CDR3 is made up of 20 amino acids. Germline V gene data show CDR1 as LNHNV and CDR2 as YYDKDF (reference sequence).

In its sample, this clonotype was seen many times. V is TRBV10-3 and J is TRBJ2-7, with 8 nucleotides matching TRBD1. This CDR3 has 15 residues. Germline trimming cut 5 bases from V and 4 bases from J; bases unmatched to any gene: 10. In germline, CDR1 is ENHRY, CDR2 SYGVKD. CDR3 DNA: TGTGCCATCAGTACCGGACAGGGCTACTGTTACGAGCAGTACTTC. It codes for CAISTGQGYCYEQYF.

Many counts were recorded for this clonotype. The genes are TRBV6-2 or TRBV6-3 and TRBJ2-1, with TRBD2 matching 16 bases. Per the germline V gene, CDR1 is MNHEY and CDR2 is SVGEGT. The trim removed 4 bases at V and 2 bases at J, leaving 17 bases unmatched. This CDR3 region has 22 residues. CDR3 sequence: CASSSKEVAGLAGGKTYNEQFF. DNA of the CDR3: TGTGCCAGCAGTTCCAAGGAGGTCGCGGGACTAGCGGGAGGGAAAACCTACAATGAGCAGTTCTTC.

This clonotype was observed at least ten times. The junction departs from the called germline gene at one end, perhaps through a read error. The chain employs TRBV20-1 and TRBJ2-5; no definite D call. Per the germline V gene, CDR1 is DFQATT and CDR2 is SNEGSKA (reference sequence). This CDR3 contains 14 residues. The CDR3 nucleotides read TGCAGTGCTCAAGGGCCCGTAACTCAAGAGGCCCAGTACTTC. This gives the protein CSAQGPVTQEAQYF.